The T cell receptor (beta chain) described here comes from a study of blood T cells in healthy people across ages. Study results and limitations: Significant beta diversity loss was already apparent by age approximately 38, declining roughly linearly.

Primers used in a second PCR of roughly 6 to 12 cycles were a sample-barcoded 5' primer and a J-beta primer mix. Via MiXCR, TCRdb re-called the 5' RACE reads, giving one row per CDR3 protein. The sample consists of about 1.6 million distinct CDR3 sequences, about 31% of them appearing once. This clonotype has at least ten counts. Its antigen remains unknown. The sample consisted of blood. The TCR comes from a woman aged 25 to 39 in good health.

DNA of the CDR3: TGCAGCGTTGCTGGCAATTACTACGAGCAGTACTTC. Translated, it gives CSVAGNYYEQYF. This rearrangement joins TRBV29-1 to TRBJ2-7; D is unresolved. From germline, CDR1 is SQVTM and CDR2 ANQGSEA. V was trimmed by 4 bases and J by 3 bases, leaving 10 bases between them. This CDR3 is built from 12 residues.